Listed below are T cell receptor beta chains from one sample, sequenced in a study of control samples from healthy donors and cancer patients. Profiled with immunoSEQ multiplex PCR; TCRdb holds only in-frame clones, not every one. This table holds 150,000 or so clones, under 95% found once. The sequenced material came from blood. These receptors all stem from a man between 18 and 29 years old in good health. Both conserved end residues are part of each CDR3. The D gene is left open where the match is weak. Rows give clone size only sometimes, using once, few, many, or a class for an expanded clone.

D: NA
V: TRBV18
size: NA
J: TRBJ2-5
CDR3: CASSPPIGSETQYF
DNA: TGTGCCAGCTCACCACCGATTGGGAGTGAGACCCAGTACTTC

D: TRBD1
V: TRBV7-3
size: once
J: TRBJ1-6
CDR3: CASSLAGTGDNSPLHF
DNA: TGTGCCAGCAGCTTGGCCGGGACAGGGGATAATTCACCCCTCCACTTT

D: TRBD2
V: TRBV27
size: NA
J: TRBJ2-2
CDR3: CARFPRGRGGRTGELFF
DNA: TGTGCCCGGTTCCCGCGGGGGCGGGGGGGCAGGACCGGGGAGCTGTTTTTT

D: NA
V: TRBV7-8
size: NA
J: TRBJ2-5
CDR3: CASSPQETQYF
DNA: TGTGCCAGCAGCCCACAAGAGACCCAGTACTTC

D: TRBD1
V: TRBV5-8
size: NA
J: TRBJ1-2
CDR3: CASSLKSQGMGGYTF
DNA: TGTGCCAGCAGCTTGAAATCACAGGGGATGGGTGGCTACACCTTC

D: TRBD1
V: TRBV12-3/TRBV12-4
size: NA
J: TRBJ1-2
CDR3: CASKNRGEGGYTF
DNA: TGTGCCAGCAAAAACAGGGGAGAGGGTGGCTACACCTTC

D: NA
V: TRBV2
size: NA
J: TRBJ2-5
CDR3: CASSEFGGETQYF
DNA: TGTGCCAGCAGTGAATTTGGGGGGGAGACCCAGTACTTC

D: TRBD2
V: TRBV5-4
size: NA
J: TRBJ2-3
CDR3: CAIPGTRNTDTQYF
DNA: TGTGCCATCCCCGGGACTAGAAACACAGATACGCAGTATTTT

D: TRBD2
V: TRBV19
size: NA
J: TRBJ2-3
CDR3: CASSIRSGGGGTDTQYF
DNA: TGTGCCAGTAGTATAAGGAGCGGGGGGGGCGGCACAGATACGCAGTATTTT

D: NA
V: TRBV10-2
size: NA
J: TRBJ1-1
CDR3: CASSGTANTEAFF
DNA: TGCGCCAGCAGTGGGACAGCTAACACTGAAGCTTTCTTT

D: NA
V: TRBV9
size: NA
J: TRBJ1-5
CDR3: CASSVAPNQPQHF
DNA: TGTGCCAGCAGCGTAGCCCCCAATCAGCCCCAGCATTTT

D: NA
V: TRBV5-1
size: NA
J: TRBJ1-3
CDR3: CASSLGATGNTIYF
DNA: TGCGCCAGCAGCTTGGGGGCGACTGGAAACACCATATATTTT

D: NA
V: TRBV9
size: NA
J: TRBJ2-3
CDR3: CASSVVGQGGSDTQYF
DNA: TGTGCCAGCAGCGTAGTCGGTCAGGGCGGTTCAGATACGCAGTATTTT

D: TRBD2
V: TRBV7-2
size: NA
J: TRBJ2-7
CDR3: CASSLSSGSTYEQYF
DNA: TGTGCCAGCAGCTTATCCAGCGGGAGCACCTACGAGCAGTACTTC

D: NA
V: TRBV6-8
size: NA
J: TRBJ2-7
CDR3: CASRAGVYEQYF
DNA: TGTGCCAGCAGGGCAGGGGTCTACGAGCAGTACTTC

D: TRBD1
V: TRBV29-1
size: NA
J: TRBJ1-6
CDR3: CSVNELRDSVSSYNSPLHF
DNA: TGCAGCGTGAACGAACTCCGGGACAGCGTGAGCTCCTATAATTCACCCCTCCACTTT

D: NA
V: TRBV12-2
size: NA
J: TRBJ1-2
CDR3: CASRLEQKDYGYTF
DNA: TGTGCAAGTCGCTTAGAACAGAAGGACTATGGCTACACCTTC

D: TRBD1
V: TRBV4-1
size: few
J: TRBJ1-4
CDR3: CASSQEPGQGSEKLFF
DNA: TGCGCCAGCAGCCAAGAGCCGGGACAGGGGAGTGAAAAACTGTTTTTT

D: NA
V: TRBV3-1/TRBV3-2
size: NA
J: TRBJ2-2
CDR3: CASSQGWGNTGELFF
DNA: TGTGCCAGCAGCCAGGGTTGGGGAAACACCGGGGAGCTGTTTTTT

D: TRBD1
V: TRBV7-7
size: NA
J: TRBJ2-1
CDR3: CASSTRQGSGYEQFF
DNA: TGTGCCAGCAGCACGCGACAGGGCTCGGGGTATGAGCAGTTCTTC

D: TRBD1
V: TRBV6-6
size: NA
J: TRBJ1-5
CDR3: CASSGGTVWNQPQHF
DNA: TGTGCCAGCAGTGGGGGGACAGTTTGGAATCAGCCCCAGCATTTT

D: NA
V: TRBV27
size: NA
J: TRBJ2-1
CDR3: CASSQLGSSYNEQFF
DNA: TGTGCCAGCAGCCAACTGGGGAGCTCCTACAATGAGCAGTTCTTC

D: NA
V: TRBV6-5
size: NA
J: TRBJ1-1
CDR3: CASRGWDPRDTEAFF
DNA: TGTGCCAGCAGGGGATGGGACCCGAGGGACACTGAAGCTTTCTTT

D: TRBD1
V: TRBV6-5
size: NA
J: TRBJ1-1
CDR3: CASSYRQGGTEAFF
DNA: TGTGCCAGCAGTTACAGGCAGGGGGGCACTGAAGCTTTCTTT

D: TRBD2
V: TRBV13
size: NA
J: TRBJ2-1
CDR3: CASSLVPYSGGPREQFF
DNA: TGTGCCAGCAGCTTAGTTCCTTATAGCGGGGGCCCGAGGGAGCAGTTCTTC

D: TRBD1
V: TRBV9
size: NA
J: TRBJ1-4
CDR3: CASSEAGTGYNEKLFF
DNA: TGTGCCAGCAGCGAAGCCGGGACAGGGTATAATGAAAAACTGTTTTTT

D: NA
V: TRBV5-4
size: NA
J: TRBJ2-7
CDR3: CASSPTPSEQYF
DNA: TGTGCCAGCAGCCCCACGCCTAGCGAGCAGTACTTC